This T cell receptor (beta chain) was observed in a study of T cell repertoires in cytomegalovirus infection. Study results and caveats: In two of eight donors, the top clonotype was HLA-C-restricted CMV-specific.

TCRdb ran MiXCR on the reads and lists one entry per CDR3 protein. The sample consists of about 400,000 distinct CDR3 sequences, around a third of them appearing once. In the case of this clonotype: Antigen unknown.

Sequencing was performed on cultured PBMCs, taken from culture after CMV antigen stimulation. This receptor was obtained from a human donor in good health (CMV status not recorded). Some clones in this sample may be carry-over from other donors' samples.

Written as DNA, the CDR3 is TGTGCCAGCAGTCTAGCCGACCGACGCGCCGGGGAGCTGTTTTTT. Protein sequence: CASSLADRRAGELFF. The rearrangement uses TRBV6-5 and TRBJ2-2, with D maybe TRBD2 (5 bases). From germline, CDR1 is MNHEY and CDR2 SVGAGI. The V and J ends lost 5 bases and 6 bases respectively, with 16 bases between them. This CDR3 comprises 15 residues.